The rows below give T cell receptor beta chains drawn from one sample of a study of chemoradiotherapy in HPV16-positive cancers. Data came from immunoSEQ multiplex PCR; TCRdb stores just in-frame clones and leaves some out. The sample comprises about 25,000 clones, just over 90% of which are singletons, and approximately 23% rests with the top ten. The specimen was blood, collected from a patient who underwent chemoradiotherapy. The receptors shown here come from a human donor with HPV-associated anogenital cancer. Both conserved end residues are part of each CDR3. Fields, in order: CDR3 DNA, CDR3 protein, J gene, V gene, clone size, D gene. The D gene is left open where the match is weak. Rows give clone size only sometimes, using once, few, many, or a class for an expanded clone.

TGTGCCAGCAGCGAAGGAGGGACAGGGGTCTACAATGAGCAGTTCTTC,CASSEGGTGVYNEQFF,TRBJ2-1,TRBV7-2,NA,TRBD1
TGTGCCAGCAGCACGGGACAGAACACTGAAGCTTTCTTT,CASSTGQNTEAFF,TRBJ1-1,TRBV5-5,NA,NA
TGTGCCAGCAGCTTAGTCGGTTCATACTCCTACAATGAGCAGTTCTTC,CASSLVGSYSYNEQFF,TRBJ2-1,TRBV7-2,NA,NA
TGTGCCAGCAGCTTGTTACCCACCGGGGAGCTGTTTTTT,CASSLLPTGELFF,TRBJ2-2,TRBV5-6,NA,NA
TGCGCCAGCGATAAGGGCGACACCCCCACAGATACGCAGTATTTT,CASDKGDTPTDTQYF,TRBJ2-3,TRBV5-1,NA,NA
TGTGCCTGGGCGAACACTGAAGCTTTCTTT,CAWANTEAFF,TRBJ1-1,TRBV30,NA,NA
TGTGCCTGGAGCCCGACAGGGGTTCGGGGCGCTTTCTTT,CAWSPTGVRGAFF,TRBJ1-1,TRBV30,NA,TRBD1
TGTGCCAGCAGTTACGACTTCCTCGCCGCAGATACGCAGTATTTT,CASSYDFLAADTQYF,TRBJ2-3,TRBV6-6,NA,NA
TGTGCCAGCAGCGTCGGTCCGGTTCAAAATGAAAAACTGTTTTTT,CASSVGPVQNEKLFF,TRBJ1-4,TRBV9,NA,NA
TGCGCCAGCAGCCAAGGGGCCAGTGCCTACGAGCAGTACTTC,CASSQGASAYEQYF,TRBJ2-7,TRBV4-3,NA,NA
TGTGCCAGTAGTCTCCTGATCACAGATACGCAGTATTTT,CASSLLITDTQYF,TRBJ2-3,TRBV19,NA,NA
TGCGCCAGCAGTGGTGGGCAGGGACGGACTGAAGCTTTCTTT,CASSGGQGRTEAFF,TRBJ1-1,TRBV10-2,NA,NA
TGCGCCAGCAGCTTGGGACTAGCGGGGGGCAGCTCCTACGAGCAGTACTTC,CASSLGLAGGSSYEQYF,TRBJ2-7,TRBV5-1,NA,TRBD2
TGTGCCAGCAGCTTGGGACAGCCCCTAGCTAACTATGGCTACACCTTC,CASSLGQPLANYGYTF,TRBJ1-2,TRBV7-6,NA,TRBD1
TGTGCCAGCAGACAGAGGAATTCACCCCTCCACTTT,CASRQRNSPLHF,TRBJ1-6,TRBV25-1,NA,NA
TGTGCCAGCAGCGTAGGCGAGGCCACAGATACGCAGTATTTT,CASSVGEATDTQYF,TRBJ2-3,TRBV9,NA,NA
TGTGCCAGCAGGACTACAGGGTACGACAATCAGCCCCAGCATTTT,CASRTTGYDNQPQHF,TRBJ1-5,TRBV5-5,NA,NA
TGTGCCAGCAGCTTGGGACCCGGCGGCGTGAACACTGAAGCTTTCTTT,CASSLGPGGVNTEAFF,TRBJ1-1,TRBV5-6,few,NA
TGTGCCAGCAGGAGAATCTCTCAGGGCGGATATGGCTACACCTTC,CASRRISQGGYGYTF,TRBJ1-2,TRBV27,NA,NA
TGTGCCAGCACTCGACCTCTGAAGTACAATGAGCAGTTCTTC,CASTRPLKYNEQFF,TRBJ2-1,TRBV7-9,NA,NA
TGTGCCAGCAGTACGGACAGGGGGAACTATGGCTACACCTTC,CASSTDRGNYGYTF,TRBJ1-2,TRBV2,NA,TRBD1
TGTGCCAGCAGAGGACAGGGGATCACTGAAGCTTTCTTT,CASRGQGITEAFF,TRBJ1-1,TRBV2,few,TRBD1
TGTGCCAGCAGCTTACAGACGGCTCAAGAGACCCAGTACTTC,CASSLQTAQETQYF,TRBJ2-5,TRBV7-9,NA,NA
TGCGCCAGCAGCACACGGGACAGCTTTAATGAAAAACTGTTTTTT,CASSTRDSFNEKLFF,TRBJ1-4,TRBV4-3,few,TRBD1
TGTGCCAGTAGCCAACGGGACGGCCAAGAGACCCAGTACTTC,CASSQRDGQETQYF,TRBJ2-5,TRBV19,once,NA
TGCGCCAGCAGCCAAGATCTCGGGGGTTTCGAGACCCAGTACTTC,CASSQDLGGFETQYF,TRBJ2-5,TRBV4-3,once,NA
TGTGCCAGTAGTATTGCAGGTGGGAACACCGGGGAGCTGTTTTTT,CASSIAGGNTGELFF,TRBJ2-2,TRBV19,NA,NA
TGTGCCTGGAGTGTGTTGGGGACAGGGGGAGAGACCCAGTACTTC,CAWSVLGTGGETQYF,TRBJ2-5,TRBV30,once,TRBD1
TGCAGCGTTGAAGAAACCGAGACCCAGTACTTC,CSVEETETQYF,TRBJ2-5,TRBV29-1,NA,NA
TGCGCCAGCAGCTTGGGGTCTAAAGACTACGAGCAGTACTTC,CASSLGSKDYEQYF,TRBJ2-7,TRBV5-1,NA,NA
TGTGCCAGCAGCTCCACCGGAGCGGGAGCTGGCGGTGAGCAGTTCTTC,CASSSTGAGAGGEQFF,TRBJ2-1,TRBV5-4,NA,TRBD2
TGTGCCAGCAGTAACCGGGGGGCGCTACACTACGAGCAGTACTTC,CASSNRGALHYEQYF,TRBJ2-7,TRBV16,NA,NA
TGTGCCATCAGCCCGTGGACAGGGAGCACCGGGGAGCTGTTTTTT,CAISPWTGSTGELFF,TRBJ2-2,TRBV10-3,NA,TRBD1
TGTGCCAGCAGCTTGGACTCGGTAGGATCTCCCTATGGCTACACCTTC,CASSLDSVGSPYGYTF,TRBJ1-2,TRBV5-5,NA,NA
TGCGCCAGCGCTAGGGCGGCGGGAGGGCGCAACAATGAGCAGTTCTTC,CASARAAGGRNNEQFF,TRBJ2-1,TRBV5-1,NA,TRBD2
TGTGCCACCAGCGGGAGCCACAGGGTTCTGGACTATGGCTACACCTTC,CATSGSHRVLDYGYTF,TRBJ1-2,TRBV15,NA,NA
TGTGCCAGCAGCCACCGCGGGAGCTCCTACGAGCAGTACTTC,CASSHRGSSYEQYF,TRBJ2-7,TRBV4-2,NA,TRBD2
TGTGCCAGCAGCCAGGTCGCGGGCGGAGGGGGCGAGCAGTACTTC,CASSQVAGGGGEQYF,TRBJ2-7,TRBV14,NA,NA
TGCGCCAGCAGCTTGGAACTGCAAAGCTCCTACAATGAGCAGTTCTTC,CASSLELQSSYNEQFF,TRBJ2-1,TRBV5-1,once,NA
TGTGCCAGCAGCCGCCCTCTGGCAGGGGGCTACGAGCAGTACTTC,CASSRPLAGGYEQYF,TRBJ2-7,TRBV11-2,once,TRBD1
TGTGCCAGCAGCTTAGCGGGGAATGAGCAGTTCTTC,CASSLAGNEQFF,TRBJ2-1,TRBV5-6,NA,TRBD2